A single sample is the source of the 20 T cell receptor beta chains below, sequenced in a study of Graves' ophthalmopathy and Graves' hyperthyroidism. Amplification targeted the TCR beta CDR3 regions, with RNA transcripts as the source material. Amplification began with first-round RT-PCR using HTBI primers, then second-round multiplex PCR was performed. One entry per CDR3 protein results from TCRdb running MiXCR on the multiplex PCR reads. Of 900,000 to 1,200,000 distinct CDR3 sequences listed, about two fifths are singletons. Specimen: peripheral blood or thyroid tissue (not recorded which). These receptors originate from an adult man with Graves' hyperthyroidism.

In its sample, this clonotype was seen many times. The CDR3 region is CASSPRAYEQYF. CDR3 DNA sequence: TGTGCCAGCAGCCCCAGGGCCTACGAGCAGTACTTC. The chain is built from TRBV14 and TRBJ2-7, with D maybe TRBD1 (5 bases). The CDR3 runs 12 residues. The V end lost 4 bases, the J end lost 2 bases, and 6 bases lay between the germline ends. Germline V lookup: CDR1 SGHDN, CDR2 FVKESK.

This clonotype has ten or more counts. The rearrangement uses TRBV7-9 and TRBJ2-7; TRBD1 agrees at 9 bases. The CDR3 contains 15 residues. Germline V gene lookup returns CDR1 SEHNR and CDR2 FQNEAQ (reference sequence). V was pared by 3 bases and J by 6 bases, with 9 bases of the junction left unmatched. CDR3 loop: CASSLVQGATSEQYF. DNA for the CDR3: TGTGCCAGCAGCTTGGTACAGGGGGCGACGAGCGAGCAGTACTTC.

This sequence joins TRBV10-3 and TRBJ2-2; weak D call: TRBD2 (6 bases). V was cut by 8 bases and J by 5 bases, with 18 bases left in between. The CDR3 consists of 15 residues. Germline V gene lookup returns CDR1 ENHRY and CDR2 SYGVKD. Here the CDR3 DNA reads TGTGCCATCTCTGTACGACTAGAGACTACCGGGGAGCTGTTTTTT. It specifies CAISVRLETTGELFF.

The genes are TRBV2 and TRBJ2-3, with TRBD1 matching over 12 bases. The CDR3 loop spans 16 amino acids. V dropped 10 bases and J dropped 1; count of bases not matched to a gene: 9. CDR1 SNHLY and CDR2 FYNNEI come from the germline V gene. The CDR3 bases are TGTGCCACCCCCCCGGGACAGGGGGCCCGCACAGATACGCAGTATTTT. Its translation: CATPPGQGARTDTQYF.

The chain uses TRBV6-5 and TRBJ1-5; 8 nucleotides agree with TRBD1. Germline V gene lookup returns CDR1 MNHEY and CDR2 SVGAGI. The CDR3 is 15 amino acids. J lost 6 bases, V lost 4 bases, and 8 bases had no gene match. The CDR3 nucleotides are TGTGCCAGCAGTTCAACAGGGGGTGTGGGTCAGCCCCAGCATTTT. Protein sequence: CASSSTGGVGQPQHF.

V and J are TRBV15 and TRBJ1-6, with D tentatively TRBD1 (5 bases). Looked up from germline, CDR1 is LNHNV and CDR2 is YYDKDF (reference sequence). This CDR3 region has 13 residues. V lost 5 bases, J lost 10 bases, and 12 bases lay in between. As DNA, the CDR3 is TGTGCCACCAGCCCCAGGGTTGGCTCACCCCTCCACTTT. Translating gives CATSPRVGSPLHF.

This clonotype was seen at least ten times. J is TRBJ2-7 and V is TRBV7-8; TRBD1 is a possible D gene (5 bases). The CDR3 extends over 16 amino acids. The germline gives CDR1 SGHVS, CDR2 FQNEAQ. Trimming took 5 bases from V and 3 from J, leaving 20 bases between them. CDR3 sequence: CASSPKVAGQYYEQYF. CDR3 in DNA: TGTGCCAGCAGCCCCAAGGTGGCAGGGCAATACTACGAGCAGTACTTC.

The sample holds a few counts of this clonotype. The chain is built from TRBV6-5 and TRBJ1-4; TRBD1 matches at 10 bases. The ends lost 6 bases at V and 5 bases at J; junction bases unmatched: 6. Per the germline V gene, CDR1 is MNHEY and CDR2 is SVGAGI. The CDR3 has 15 residues. CDR3 nucleotides: TGTGCCAGCAGCCGCCCGGGACAGGGGAATGAAAAACTGTTTTTT. Encoded protein: CASSRPGQGNEKLFF.

V is TRBV9 and J is TRBJ2-2; 9 positions match TRBD2. Germline assignment: CDR1 SGDLS and CDR2 YYNGEE. This CDR3 contains 16 residues. Losses at the gene ends were 3 bases for V and 5 bases for J; bases not matched to a gene: 8. The CDR3 bases are TGTGCCAGCAGCGCGGATAGCGGGAGAGGTACCGGGGAGCTGTTTTTT. It translates to CASSADSGRGTGELFF.

The chain carries TRBV6-5 and TRBJ1-6; 7 nucleotides line up with TRBD1. V lost 10 bases and J lost 13; bases outside the gene matches: 16. CDR3 length equals 14 residues. In germline, CDR1 is MNHEY, CDR2 SVGAGI. Here the CDR3 DNA reads TGTGCCACCCGGAAGAAGACAGGGCTGACTCCCCTCCACTTT. It specifies CATRKKTGLTPLHF.

Turning to this clonotype: This may be a read error, as it is one base from a much larger clone. V and J are TRBV10-3 and TRBJ2-7; TRBD1 might be the D (6 bases). V was pared by 10 bases and J by 0 bases, with 13 bases between. Germline V gene data show CDR1 as ENHRY and CDR2 as SYGVKD. The CDR3 covers 13 residues. CDR3 coding DNA: TGTGCCAGCAGGGGAGAGTCCTCCTACGAGCAGTACTTC. This translates into CASRGESSYEQYF.

This clonotype was seen many times. The chain is built from TRBV7-6 and TRBJ1-1; maybe TRBD1 (5 bases). The germline V and J ends were trimmed by 1 base and 3 bases, with 15 bases remaining between them. The CDR3 sequence is 16 residues long. The germline V gene has CDR1 SGHVS and CDR2 FNYEAQ. The CDR3 loop reads CASSLVALTGDTEAFF. The DNA of the CDR3 is TGTGCCAGCAGCTTAGTGGCCTTGACGGGGGACACTGAAGCTTTCTTT.

The V gene is TRBV20-1, the J gene TRBJ1-1, with D possibly TRBD1 on 5 matching bases. Germline CDR1 and CDR2: DFQATT and SNEGSKA (reference sequence). CDR3 size: 14 residues. CDR3 sequence (DNA): TGCAACCGCGGGACGGAACCCATGAACACTGAAGCTTTCTTT. It translates to CNRGTEPMNTEAFF.

Ten or more counts support this clonotype. The J gene is TRBJ1-3, the V gene TRBV5-8, with no clear D. Trimming removed 3 bases from V and 2 bases from J, with 12 bases in between. Germline CDR1 reads SGHTS; CDR2 reads YDEGEE. The length of the CDR3 is 15 residues. This chain's CDR3 is CASSSDPAPGNTIYF. CDR3 DNA: TGTGCCAGCAGCTCGGACCCGGCCCCTGGAAACACCATATATTTT.

This sequence joins TRBV20-1 and TRBJ2-5; 11 bases map to TRBD2. The CDR3 contains 16 residues. The germline gives CDR1 DFQATT, CDR2 SNEGSKA (reference sequence). V lost 0 bases, J lost 5 bases, and 8 bases stayed unmatched. DNA for the CDR3: TGCAGTGCTAGAGATCAGTCTAGCGGGGGGTTCGAGACCCAGTACTTC. Amino acids: CSARDQSSGGFETQYF.

The V gene is TRBV11-1, the J gene TRBJ1-6; a weak D match, TRBD1 (5 bases). Germline lookup yields CDR1 SGHAT and CDR2 FQDESV (reference sequence). V lost 6 bases, J lost 10 bases, and 25 bases lay in between. This CDR3 is 17 amino acids long. CDR3 amino acids: CASSQKGGGRALSPLHF. In nucleotides, the CDR3 is TGTGCCAGCAGTCAGAAAGGTGGCGGCAGGGCTTTATCACCCCTCCACTTT.

With regard to this clonotype: A read error may be the cause here, since a much bigger clone is one base away. V usage is TRBV29-1 and J usage is TRBJ1-1; D gene uncertain. Trimming pared 5 bases from V and 7 bases from J, leaving 17 bases between. The CDR3 is 13 amino acids. Germline V gives CDR1 SQVTM, CDR2 ANQGSEA. CDR3 bases: TGCAGCGTTATTCCACGTCTACGGGGTGAAGCTTTCTTT. Protein: CSVIPRLRGEAFF.

About this clonotype itself: A much more abundant neighbour one base away suggests this may be a read error. This chain connects TRBV20-1 to TRBJ2-5; D assignment may be TRBD1 or TRBD2 (5 bases each). V was clipped by 8 bases and J by 5 bases, with 24 bases between them. CDR1 is DFQATT and CDR2 is SNEGSKA in the germline V gene (reference sequence). This CDR3 has 15 amino acids. CDR3: CSTRTGTEEIETQYF. The CDR3 coding sequence is TGCAGTACTCGGACCGGGACCGAGGAGATTGAGACCCAGTACTTC.

The chain carries TRBV7-9 and TRBJ2-5; TRBD2 matches at 9 bases. After removal of 4 bases from V and 2 bases from J, the junction contained 5 bases not matched to a gene. The germline gives CDR1 SEHNR, CDR2 FQNEAQ (reference sequence). The CDR3 sequence is 15 residues long. The CDR3 nucleotides read TGTGCCAGCAGCTCGGCTAGCGGGACGCAAGAGACCCAGTACTTC. Its translation is CASSSASGTQETQYF.

The V call is TRBV19, the J call TRBJ1-6; D is ambiguous. The CDR3 spans 12 residues. The germline CDR1 and CDR2 sequences are LNHDA and SQIVND (reference sequence). Trimming shortened V by 6 bases and J by 11 bases, and 11 bases separated the two germline ends. CDR3 amino acids: CASRAKGAPLHF. The CDR3 DNA reads as TGTGCCAGTAGAGCCAAGGGAGCACCCCTCCACTTT.